These 29 T cell receptor beta chains originate from one sample sequenced in a study of T cells expressing NK-cell markers. From the 5' RACE reads, TCRdb lists one entry per CDR3 protein and no DNA. In total, the table holds almost 450,000 distinct CDR3 sequences. The sample consisted of blood T cells: a sorted CD56 or NKG2C T cell subset, CD4+ or CD8+ T cells, or bulk PBMC T cells (not recorded which). The receptors shown here come from a woman between 18 and 75 years old in good health.

V is TRBV30 and J is TRBJ1-5; TCRdb reports TRBD1, a call that lacks DNA to check it against. CDR1 and CDR2 (germline): GTSNPN, SVGIG (reference sequence). CDR3 length: 13 amino acids. This chain's CDR3 is CAWSAGETQPQHF.

The rearrangement links TRBV27 to TRBJ2-5; the TCRdb call, TRBD2, lacks DNA for checking. The CDR3 length is 14 residues. The germline CDR1 and CDR2 sequences are MNHEY and SMNVEV (reference sequence). The CDR3: CASSPRGGQETQYF.

The chain uses TRBV4-3 and TRBJ1-1. The CDR3 contains 15 residues. Per germline, CDR1 LGHNA and CDR2 YSLEER. CDR3 loop: CASSQGDLRETEAFF.

V and J are TRBV28 and TRBJ2-7; TCRdb calls TRBD1, which cannot be checked without DNA. This CDR3 comprises 13 residues. CDR1 MDHEN and CDR2 SYDVKM come from the germline V gene. CDR3 in amino acids: CASRSTGDHEQYF.

The chain carries TRBV6-1 and TRBJ2-7; TCRdb gives TRBD1 as the D gene, but with no DNA this cannot be confirmed. In germline, CDR1 is MNHNS, CDR2 SASEGT. CDR3 length: 14 residues. CDR3 sequence: CASSRREGSYEQYF.

J is TRBJ2-5 and V is TRBV4-2; TCRdb calls TRBD2, which cannot be checked without DNA. CDR1 and CDR2 from the germline V gene are LGHNA and YNFKEQ. The CDR3 has 16 residues. CDR3 loop: CASSQGGTSGRETQYF.

V gene TRBV29-1 combines with J gene TRBJ1-2; the TCRdb D gene call, TRBD1, has no DNA to confirm it. In germline, CDR1 is SQVTM, CDR2 ANQGSEA. The CDR3 extends over 15 amino acids. CDR3 sequence reads: CSVLRGRDGNYGYTF.

The chain recombines TRBV6-2 or TRBV6-3 with TRBJ2-2; without DNA, the TCRdb call of TRBD1 cannot be checked. Germline CDR1 reads MNHEY; CDR2 reads SVGEGT. This CDR3 comprises 13 residues. The CDR3 loop reads CASSRTGSGELFF.

This chain uses TRBV7-2 with TRBJ1-6; TCRdb selects TRBD1, and the lack of DNA leaves this call unchecked. From germline, CDR1 is SGHTA and CDR2 FQGNSA. CDR3 size: 16 residues. CDR3 loop: CASSLGRTGSQSPLHF. Variable domain in full (rest from reference TRBV7-2 and TRBJ1-6): GAGVSQSPSNKVTEKGKDVELRCDPISGHTALYWYRQSLGQGLEFLIYFQGNSAPDKSGLPSDRFSAERTGGSVSTLTIQRTQQEDSAVYLCASSLGRTGSQSPLHFGNGTRLTVT.

V gene TRBV5-1 combines with J gene TRBJ2-3; the TCRdb D gene call, TRBD1, has no DNA to confirm it. The CDR3 loop spans 16 amino acids. Germline CDR1 SGHRS, CDR2 YFSETQ. The CDR3 spells CASSMPGDRGADTQYF.

The J gene is TRBJ1-1, the V gene TRBV6-2 or TRBV6-3; TCRdb designates TRBD1, a call that cannot be tested without DNA. Germline V CDR1 and CDR2: MNHEY, SVGEGT. This CDR3 has 19 residues. CDR3 in amino acids: CASSYRPGQAPDMNTEAFF.

This rearrangement joins TRBV7-8 to TRBJ2-3; as DNA is missing, the TRBD2 call by TCRdb cannot be tested. This CDR3 is built from 16 residues. CDR1 and CDR2 (germline): SGHVS, FQNEAQ. The chain's CDR3 is CASSLRGTTRTDTQYF. The whole variable domain, filled in from reference TRBV7-8 and TRBJ2-3, reads GAGVSQSPRYKVAKRGQDVALRCDPISGHVSLFWYQQALGQGPEFLTYFQNEAQLDKSGLPSDRFFAERPEGSVSTLKIQRTQQEDSAVYLCASSLRGTTRTDTQYFGPGTRLTVL.

The chain uses TRBV5-4 and TRBJ2-1; TCRdb names TRBD2, which stays unverified in the absence of DNA. Germline CDR1 and CDR2: SGHNT and YYREEE (reference sequence). The CDR3 loop spans 17 amino acids. The CDR3 spells CASSPSPEGLAGVEQFF.

This sequence joins TRBV6-6 and TRBJ2-1. Looked up from germline, CDR1 is MNHNY and CDR2 is SVGAGI (reference sequence). The CDR3 is 13 residues long. The CDR3 reads CAGALSAYNEQFF.

The rearrangement uses TRBV9 and TRBJ1-2. The CDR3 extends over 16 amino acids. Germline values: CDR1 SGDLS, CDR2 YYNGEE. CDR3 protein: CASSVISVSEKYGYTF.

This chain connects TRBV24-1 to TRBJ2-7; TCRdb names TRBD1, which stays unverified in the absence of DNA. The CDR3 runs 13 residues. The germline gives CDR1 KGHDR, CDR2 SFDVKD. CDR3 residues: CATSPGPTYEQYF.

The chain recombines TRBV6-4 with TRBJ2-3; checking the TCRdb D call of TRBD2 is not possible without DNA. CDR1 is MRHNA, CDR2 SNTAGT, per germline. The CDR3 spans 16 residues. The CDR3 here is CASSPHLAGVTDTQYF.

The chain joins TRBV12-3 or TRBV12-4 to TRBJ1-3. The CDR3 is 16 residues long. The chain's CDR3 is CASSPTARTSGNTIYF.

This chain joins TRBV20-1 and TRBJ1-1; TCRdb's assignment of TRBD1 cannot be checked, as there is no DNA. Per germline, CDR1 DFQATT and CDR2 SNEGSKA (reference sequence). This CDR3 is built from 17 residues. CDR3 residues: CSVLPSSTRGLNTEAFF.

The chain has TRBV24-1 and TRBJ1-4. Germline lookup yields CDR1 KGHDR and CDR2 SFDVKD. CDR3 length equals 19 residues. The CDR3 loop is CATTPLGTAIVATNEKLFF.

This rearrangement joins TRBV6-1 to TRBJ1-1; TCRdb indicates TRBD1, and absent DNA this call remains unverified. The CDR3 loop spans 13 amino acids. Germline V lookup: CDR1 MNHNS, CDR2 SASEGT. The CDR3 here is CASSLGGTGGAFF.

The chain recombines TRBV5-6 with TRBJ1-1; TCRdb indicates TRBD1, and absent DNA this call remains unverified. CDR1 and CDR2 (germline): SGHDT, YYEEEE. The CDR3 is 15 residues long. CDR3 sequence: CASSLGWGADTEAFF.

The J gene is TRBJ1-6, the V gene TRBV7-6; no DNA is available, so the TRBD1 call from TCRdb remains unchecked. The CDR3 runs to 13 residues. Germline loops: CDR1 SGHVS, CDR2 FNYEAQ. The CDR3 region is CASSQDRGTPLHF.

V gene TRBV12-3 or TRBV12-4 combines with J gene TRBJ2-5; TCRdb reports TRBD2, a call that lacks DNA to check it against. CDR3 size: 15 residues. CDR3 sequence reads: CASSTRLAFQETQYF.

This chain uses TRBV30 with TRBJ1-1. Germline V CDR1 and CDR2: GTSNPN, SVGIG (reference sequence). This CDR3 comprises 13 residues. The CDR3 is CAWSVQGSTEAFF.

The chain combines TRBV20-1 with TRBJ2-1; as DNA is missing, the TRBD2 call by TCRdb cannot be tested. The CDR3 is made up of 13 amino acids. The germline V gene has CDR1 DFQATT and CDR2 SNEGSKA (reference sequence). The CDR3 region is CSDRTSGSDEQFF.

This chain links TRBV6-4 with TRBJ1-2; with no DNA, the TCRdb D assignment of TRBD1 cannot be verified. Germline values: CDR1 MRHNA, CDR2 SNTAGT. The CDR3 has 16 amino acids. The CDR3 here is CASTGTVPDINYGYTF.

The genes are TRBV5-1 and TRBJ2-5; checking the TCRdb D call of TRBD1 is not possible without DNA. Germline loops: CDR1 SGHRS, CDR2 YFSETQ. This CDR3 is built from 15 residues. The CDR3 sequence is CASSLAGASMETQYF.

CDR3 in amino acids: CSAPEVRNTEAFF. This chain connects TRBV20-1 to TRBJ1-1. CDR1 and CDR2 from the germline V gene are DFQATT and SNEGSKA (reference sequence). The CDR3 runs to 13 residues.